This T cell receptor (beta chain) was profiled in a study of cytomegalovirus exposure and HLA in healthy donors (dated by TCRdb to about 2017). A note on the overall study: An earlier analysis of some 500 of the donors reported about 250 Gb of sequence data and about 100 million unique TCR beta sequences from roughly 180 million T cells. In the later analysis, no new phenotypic data were used to find candidate immune exposures; instead, reliance was placed on TCR beta sequences and their occurrence across donors. High-throughput TCR immunosequencing, statistical association of individual TCRs with disease status, and machine learning were combined to predict cytomegalovirus infection status. Every repertoire in the discovery cohort had been generated on one and the same sequencing platform. Donor age, sex, ethnicity and CMV serostatus were compiled alongside the repertoire data. Besides the first cohort of about 730 subjects, a separate validation cohort made up of 120 or so different subjects was used. Using immunosequencing, the study profiled T cell repertoires from 640 or so subjects and related those repertoires to cytomegalovirus serostatus. Roughly five DR-DQ haplotypes were treated as single units for association and clustering because of strong linkage in the cohort. On average, about 200,000 unique TCR beta nucleotide sequences were sequenced per donor among 350 to 400 genotyped donors of the cohort, with approximately 18% of those sequences being non-productive. Genome-wide SNP genotypes for about 65% of the 666 donors were used in a later genetic analysis, which treated that subset as a discovery cohort. In a later analysis, previously published TCR beta repertoires from 550 to 750 donors were re-analyzed and high-resolution HLA genotyping was added so that TCR occurrence patterns could be studied. Typing coverage differed by locus: A, B, C, DRB1 and DQB1 were typed in about 629-640 donors, DQA1 in 522, DPA1 in over 600, and DPB1 in approximately 450. Both class I and class II loci were covered by HLA typing, at four-digit resolution. Roughly 310 gigabases of sequencing data and approximately 85 million unique TCR sequences were included in an early release covering roughly 700 HLA-typed donors. An earlier analysis of 587 of the donors applied high-throughput TCR beta sequencing to assess whether each TCR beta V gene segment acted as functional or pseudogenic. The study was designed to test whether signatures of past pathogen exposure could be identified by cataloging public T cell receptors. Of the approximately 370 genotyped donors, 65% to 90% were placed in the genetic ancestry cluster associated with self-reported Caucasian donors. Study-level results and caveats: A later genetic analysis reported fewer N-insertions in productive TCRs among donors in an Asian-associated ancestry cluster than the roughly 700-donor mean. Because some donors lacked HLA typing at each locus, the association tests relied only on the typed subset. Linkage disequilibrium might explain the correlated functional status among segregating V segments, but an unknown experimental factor could not be excluded. A further reported finding was that TCR beta sequences accurately predicted the HLA-A and HLA-B alleles for most subjects in the first cohort. The 87-base-pair reads could not distinguish some IMGT-functional V segments, including TRBV6-2 and TRBV6-3, so those segments were excluded. This cohort had only TCR beta chains sequenced, and the lack of alpha or paired-chain data limited which features could be detected. In a later analysis, the rate of TCR association differed among HLA loci, with DRB1 alleles having the most associated TCRs and HLA-C alleles having the fewest. A later analysis found that most CMV-associated TCR beta chains appeared HLA-restricted, with HLA associations seemingly driven largely by CMV exposure. The study gave a list of under 200 TCR beta chains associated with cytomegalovirus. CMV serostatus was the only immune exposure information available for the cohort. In an earlier analysis of some 550 of the donors, most TCR beta V segments were observed in productive rearrangements about 87% or about 30% of the time, broadly matching IMGT annotations. Roughly uniform sequencing depth across donors was assumed in presence/absence analyses, although this assumption may not hold. A group of highly shared sequence variants was considered likely to be a technical artifact of the sequencing pipeline. The classifier was reported to diagnose cytomegalovirus status with high specificity and sensitivity in both the original cohort and the validation cohort. Three of the identified cytomegalovirus-associated TCR beta chains were confirmed in vitro to be specific for cytomegalovirus antigens. A later analysis found that HLA-associated TCR beta chains were more clonally expanded and had lower generation probabilities than equally common non-associated chains. A later analysis associated 15,000 or so TCR beta sequences with specific HLA alleles at a false discovery rate of 0.05. The authors suggested that the approach could potentially be generalized to other disease states and immunological phenotypes. Several of the top co-occurrence clusters appeared to be linked to parvovirus B19, influenza, CMV and Epstein-Barr virus, according to a later analysis. While some public TCRs were present in many individuals, most TCR sequences turned up only very rarely across donors. When HLA alleles, especially DR and DQ, strongly co-occurred, attributing TCR associations to individual alleles was difficult. About 17 rarely observed V segments, including chromosome 9 orphons, were excluded from the earlier analysis of several hundred of the donors because counts were too low. In a later genetic analysis, a missense DCLRE1C variant was associated with V-gene and J-gene trimming of TCR beta chains, and the association was replicated in an independent cohort.

The cohort comprised 670 or so healthy bone marrow donors. Cohort members were all nominally healthy when sampled, although unrecorded immune exposures were likely present. The donor tested CMV seronegative and was one of the 352 seronegative cohort members. Each donor provided a peripheral blood sample, and peripheral blood mononuclear cells were used for TCR beta sequencing. Genomic DNA extraction from the blood cell samples was performed with the Qiagen DNeasy Blood Extraction Kit. Receptor amplification or capture employed the immunoSEQ multiplex PCR assay. A mixture of 60 forward primers for TCR Vbeta segments and 13 reverse primers for TCR Jbeta segments was used in the multiplex PCR. The CDR3 region of rearranged TCR beta genes was amplified from genomic DNA with a multiplex PCR assay. Amplified TCR beta libraries were sequenced as 87-base-pair reads on the Illumina HiSeq System. The study's processing was this. A later analysis counted 75 million to 100 million unique TCR beta chains across the 670 or so repertoires, and around 9.9 million of these chains were shared by at least two donors. Raw reads were error-corrected and collapsed into unique sequences with a nearest-neighbor algorithm that merged closely related sequences to remove PCR and sequencing errors. CDR3 sequences were aligned to IMGT reference sequences to assign V, D and J gene segments. For a sequence to be retained, a match of at least six nucleotides was required to both a V gene segment and a J gene segment. A rearrangement was called productive if the CDR3 had no stop codons and remained in frame with V and J, and every other rearrangement was called non-productive. Following IMGT convention, CDR3 was defined as the stretch from the second conserved V-encoded cysteine up to the conserved J-encoded phenylalanine. Sequences without an unambiguous match to a single V gene segment were excluded from the earlier analysis of 500 to 700 of the donors. In an earlier analysis of approximately 560 of the donors, a V segment was called functional when productive rearrangements were above 56.7%, and segregating when the standard deviation between donors exceeded 5%. A statistical classification framework was developed to diagnose cytomegalovirus status using the catalog of TCR beta chain sequences. In a later analysis, TCR nucleotide sequences were compared against IMGT/GENE-DB human TR gene sequences so that V and J genes could be assigned. In a later analysis, CDR3 sequences and most-parsimonious VDJ recombination scenarios were assigned using the TCRdist pipeline. In a later analysis, each TCR beta chain was defined by its CDR3 amino acid sequence together with its V-gene family, and reads without a unique V-gene family were excluded. In a later analysis, fewer than 650 highly shared, low-generation-probability nucleotide sequences were removed to address suspected cross-contamination and a sequencing artifact. In a later analysis, a clonal expansion index for each public chain was calculated from normalized within-repertoire ranks of inferred template counts. In a later analysis, generation probabilities were computed using a VDJ recombination model fitted to out-of-frame rearrangements, and the results were checked against IGoR. In a later analysis, TCR-TCR, TCR-HLA and TCR-CMV co-occurrence was scored with hypergeometric tests, and a repertoire-size bias correction was applied to TCR pairs. False discovery rates were estimated in a later analysis by permuting HLA or CMV assignments 20 times. In a later analysis, co-occurring TCRs were grouped with DBSCAN, and TCRdist sequence similarity was added when clustering was performed within HLA-allele-positive subsets. Repertoires with fewer than 30,000 or more than 120,000 public chains were left out of co-occurrence clustering, as were five repertoires with anomalous nucleotide sharing. TCRdb stores this immuneACCESS table with in-frame sequences only. Part of the clones is absent; in the studies checked, under half of the shortfall reflects unresolved V genes, and no reason is known for the rest. D and trimming were read from the DNA, whereas the V and J calls and clone size are those reported in that table. The sample table lists about 160,000 clones, approximately 82% of them with a count of one. About 1.5% of the sample comes from the top ten.

Notes on this clone: Its antigen is unknown. Within one base of it there is no much larger clone, and no base qualities were kept.

Based on the germline V gene (reference sequence), the CDR1 and CDR2 sequences are GTSNPN and SVGIG. Inclusive of the bounding cysteine and phenylalanine, the CDR3 is 14 residues long. Only the CDR3 part of the read is kept: 42 bases, read in frame from the first base. Relative to germline, V is missing 2 bases and J is missing 6 bases, with 7 bases of the junction outside any gene match. The sequence is built from TRBV30 and TRBJ1-5; TRBD1 aligns with 7 central bases. Sequences were obtained from PBMCs. The sequence was collected from a male donor in good health and CMV-seronegative. The DNA is as follows: TGTGCCTGGAGTCTTACGACAGGGAGTCAGCCCCAGCATTTT. Translated, it gives CAWSLTTGSQPQHF.